Below are 14 T cell receptor beta chains sequenced from a single sample in a study of cytomegalovirus exposure and HLA in healthy donors. Use of 60 Vbeta and 13 Jbeta primers characterized the PCR. Clones were read by immunoSEQ multiplex PCR, and TCRdb kept only the in-frame ones, dropping some. In the table there are about 270,000 clones, roughly two thirds of which are singletons. Material for sequencing was PBMCs. The origin of the receptors is a female donor in good health and CMV-seronegative.

This clone occurred a few times. The V gene is TRBV4-1, the J gene TRBJ2-7, with 7 bases lining up with TRBD2. Germline CDR1 reads MGHRA; CDR2 reads YSYEKL. J gave up 1 base and V 3 bases, and 6 bases lay outside the gene matches. This CDR3 comprises 15 residues. The CDR3 here is CASSHLASGSYEQYF. CDR3 sequence (DNA): TGCGCCAGCAGCCACCTGGCTAGCGGTTCCTACGAGCAGTACTTC.

The chain uses TRBV5-4 and TRBJ2-7; a weak D match, TRBD1 (5 bases). V gave up 0 bases and J gave up 3 bases, with 7 bases separating them. Germline values: CDR1 SGHNT, CDR2 YYREEE (reference sequence). There are 13 residues in the CDR3. The CDR3 DNA follows: TGTGCCAGCAGCTTGGCAGGGTACTACGAGCAGTACTTC. It encodes CASSLAGYYEQYF.

The chain combines TRBV5-1 with TRBJ2-1, with D possibly matching TRBD2 (6 bases). V lost 4 bases and J 2 bases, leaving 10 bases between the germline ends. Germline lookup yields CDR1 SGHRS and CDR2 YFSETQ. The CDR3 is made up of 14 amino acids. This CDR3 is CASSEAGTYNEQFF. CDR3 coding DNA: TGCGCCAGCAGCGAGGCGGGGACCTACAATGAGCAGTTCTTC.

This clone came up a few times. The J gene is TRBJ2-2, the V gene TRBV6-1; 9 bases are shared with TRBD2. Trimming at V came to 4 bases and at J to 3 bases, leaving 6 bases not matched to a gene. Per germline, CDR1 MNHNS and CDR2 SASEGT. The CDR3 spans 16 residues. The CDR3 is CASSAVAGAHTGELFF. CDR3 nucleotides: TGTGCCAGCAGTGCGGTAGCGGGGGCCCACACCGGGGAGCTGTTTTTT.

V usage is TRBV11-3 and J usage is TRBJ2-2, with 7 bases identical to TRBD1. J was trimmed by 3 bases and V by 6 bases; bases with no gene match: 4. The V gene's germline CDR1 is SGHNT and CDR2 YENEEA. The CDR3 has 14 amino acids. The CDR3 coding sequence is TGTGCCAGCAGGGACAGGTTGGACACCGGGGAGCTGTTTTTT. Its protein product is CASRDRLDTGELFF. The full variable domain, in which reference TRBV11-3 and TRBJ2-2 provide the parts outside the CDR3, is EAGVVQSPRYKIIEKKQPVAFWCNPISGHNTLYWYLQNLGQGPELLIRYENEEAVDDSQLPKDRFSAERLKGVDSTLKIQPAELGDSAVYLCASRDRLDTGELFFGEGSRLTVL.

The chain has TRBV6-1 and TRBJ2-7; 9 nucleotides match TRBD1. After removal of 8 bases from V and 4 bases from J, the junction contained 9 bases not matched to a gene. This CDR3 is built from 14 residues. Germline CDR1 MNHNS, CDR2 SASEGT. The CDR3 sequence: CASGRTGGVYEQYF. CDR3 sequence (DNA): TGTGCCAGCGGAAGAACAGGGGGCGTATACGAGCAGTACTTC.

The chain uses TRBV5-6 and TRBJ2-5; 9 bases line up with TRBD2. V dropped 3 bases and J dropped 5; count of bases not matched to a gene: 8. Germline CDR1 and CDR2: SGHDT and YYEEEE. The CDR3 contains 15 residues. The CDR3: CASSSPAGGEETQYF. The CDR3 DNA is TGTGCCAGCAGCTCGCCGGCGGGAGGGGAGGAGACCCAGTACTTC.

V gene TRBV28 combines with J gene TRBJ1-1; possible D gene TRBD1, 6 bases. The V and J ends lost 4 bases and 1 base respectively, with 16 bases between them. Germline V lookup: CDR1 MDHEN, CDR2 SYDVKM. The CDR3 contains 16 residues. The CDR3 DNA reads TGTGCCAGCAGTTCTGGGGGGCGGGGGCGGAACACTGAAGCTTTCTTT. This encodes CASSSGGRGRNTEAFF.

This clone was detected a few times. The rearrangement joins TRBV6-1 to TRBJ2-7, with TRBD2 identical over 12 bases. The trim removed 6 bases at V and 4 bases at J, leaving 7 bases unmatched. In germline, CDR1 is MNHNS, CDR2 SASEGT. The CDR3 extends over 15 amino acids. In DNA, the CDR3 is TGTGCCAGCAGCCCGAGACTAGCGGGAGAATACGAGCAGTACTTC. Amino acids: CASSPRLAGEYEQYF.

V is TRBV11-3 and J is TRBJ2-7, with 10 bases fitting TRBD2. There are 17 residues in the CDR3. Germline V gives CDR1 SGHNT, CDR2 YENEEA. V was pared by 5 bases and J by 0 bases, with 10 bases of the junction left unmatched. The CDR3 loop reads CASSLRFQREGSYEQYF. The CDR3 region has the DNA TGTGCCAGCAGCCTACGATTCCAGCGGGAGGGCTCCTACGAGCAGTACTTC.

CDR3 sequence reads: CASSLWRDRNSPLHF. In DNA, the CDR3 is TGTGCCAGCAGCTTGTGGCGGGACAGGAATTCACCCCTCCACTTT. The chain is built from TRBV5-4 and TRBJ1-6; 8 nucleotides line up with TRBD1. Unmatched junction bases numbered 4, after V lost 1 base and J lost 7 bases. Germline V gene data show CDR1 as SGHNT and CDR2 as YYREEE (reference sequence). The CDR3 is made up of 15 amino acids.

V gene TRBV11-2 combines with J gene TRBJ1-3; D uncertain. This CDR3 is 12 amino acids long. Per germline, CDR1 SGHAT and CDR2 FQNNGV. V was clipped by 5 bases and J by 4 bases, with 6 bases between them. This CDR3 reads CASSPIGNTIYF. CDR3 coding DNA: TGTGCCAGCAGCCCCATCGGAAACACCATATATTTT. The full variable domain, with the rest looked up from reference TRBV11-2 and TRBJ1-3, is EAGVAQSPRYKIIEKRQSVAFWCNPISGHATLYWYQQILGQGPKLLIQFQNNGVVDDSQLPKDRFSAERLKGVDSTLKIQPAKLEDSAVYLCASSPIGNTIYFGEGSWLTVV.

The chain joins TRBV27 to TRBJ2-1; 12 positions agree with TRBD2. Germline assignment: CDR1 MNHEY and CDR2 SMNVEV (reference sequence). This CDR3 contains 15 residues. The V gene end was trimmed by 5 bases and the J gene end by 5 bases; junction bases not matched to a gene: 4. DNA of the CDR3: TGTGCCAGCAGTCATCTAGCGGGAGGGAACAATGAGCAGTTCTTC. As protein: CASSHLAGGNNEQFF.

The V call is TRBV9, the J call TRBJ2-3; 7 nucleotides line up with TRBD2. The trim removed 4 bases at V and 0 bases at J, leaving 2 bases unmatched. The CDR3 consists of 14 residues. Germline V gives CDR1 SGDLS, CDR2 YYNGEE. DNA of the CDR3: TGTGCCAGCAGCCTTAGCGGGAGCACAGATACGCAGTATTTT. Translated: CASSLSGSTDTQYF.